This T cell receptor (beta chain) was observed in a study of identical twins (dated by TCRdb to about 2016). Study-level background: TCR alpha and beta repertoires from monozygotic twins, unrelated adults of various ages and cord blood were deep-sequenced to test whether fetal clonotypes persist. To rule out contamination, replicate twin experiments were performed at different times with different library preparation protocols.

The library was made by 5' RACE. For sequencing, an Illumina HiSeq 2000 was employed. Template switching introduced a universal primer binding site; the final cDNA contained a unique molecular identifier, enabling accurate counting of TCR cDNA molecules. Specific primers in the conserved constant-segment region were used to synthesize first-strand cDNA for TCR alpha and beta chains. To control for contamination, each cDNA library was double barcoded with a SMART-Mk sample barcode plus Illumina barcodes. TruSeq adapter sequences and Illumina sample barcodes were added in two successive PCR steps. The TCR alpha and beta cDNA libraries were sequenced on the Illumina HiSeq platform using custom primers. Regarding the original processing steps: Raw reads were processed with MiGEC to extract unique molecular identifiers, and MiXCR was used to determine CDR3 positions. Recombination models were inferred per individual with the repgenHMM and IGoR tools using an EM algorithm. Shared clonotype analysis was performed with the tcR package in R, normalizing sharing by the product of cloneset sizes. Out-of-frame nonproductive sequences were analyzed to study raw recombination free of thymic and clonal selection effects. Through fastp at Q25 and MiXCR, TCRdb rebuilt clones from the public reads, retaining in-frame beta chains. Each record represents a unique CDR3 protein, reported with the most common genes and DNA among its rows. These V and J calls derive from TCRdb rather than the authors' analysis. A total of around 480,000 distinct CDR3 sequences appear in this sample, more than 13% of them only once. About 0.54% of the sample rests with the top ten.

Every donor in the study was a healthy Caucasian. The twin cohort comprised three pairs of female monozygotic twins, all aged about 18 to 30 years. Positive isolation kits from Invitrogen were used to isolate the CD4+ and CD8+ T cell populations. Concerning this clonotype: Its target antigen remains unknown. No base-level quality is on record; no much larger clone is a single base apart.

Overall study results and their limits: Invariant T cells such as MAIT and iNKT could partly confound zero-insertion analyses, although diverse VJ usage argued against such confounding for most clonotypes. Excess twin sharing in beta out-of-frame sequences was weaker because fewer shared sequences lowered the signal-to-noise ratio. Out-of-frame TCR alpha sequences shared between twins showed an excess of low generation-probability sequences compared with coincidental sharing between unrelated individuals. Because the same donors could not be followed over many years, conclusions were based on cross-sectional statistical analysis. In monozygotic twins, out-of-frame TCR alpha sharing was systematically underestimated by recombination models, although the models agreed with sharing between unrelated individuals. Abundant cord blood beta clonotypes had fewer insertions, young adult naive repertoires showed a similar but weaker trend, and memory repertoires showed no such trend.

The germline V gene (reference sequence) provides CDR1 LGHDT and CDR2 YNNKEL. The CDR3 sequence holds 14 residues, the cysteine and phenylalanine included. Just the 42-base CDR3 DNA is kept, in frame starting at base 1. The V end loses 3 bases and the J end loses 7 bases, and a stretch of 13 bases separates them. This sample was shared with a second study, whose subject was yellow fever vaccine responses in identical twins. Per that second paper: According to the authors, in identical twins the way T cells responded to vaccination appeared partly convergent and partly personalized. Focusing on identical twins, the study followed the T cell clones that responded to the vaccine, and did so with precision.

The sequenced sample was CD4+ T cells sorted from blood. The sequence joins TRBV3-1 to TRBJ1-3, and possibly TRBD1, on 5 matching bases. The source of this sequence is a woman aged 18 to 35 in good health. The nucleotide sequence is given as TGTGCCAGCAGCCATCTAGGGGAGGGGAACACCATATATTTT. This translates into CASSHLGEGNTIYF.